One TCR beta chain is described in this entry. These data come from a study of T cell responses to AZD1222 COVID-19 vaccine. Some clones are missing from TCRdb's copy, which holds only in-frame ones; the method was immunoSEQ multiplex PCR. The table has just over 150,000 clones, about nine tenths seen once. Germline lookup yields CDR1 MNHEY and CDR2 SMNVEV (reference sequence). This CDR3 comprises 13 residues. Trimming removed 3 bases from V and 2 bases from J, with 7 bases in between. The rearrangement joins TRBV27 to TRBJ1-2, with unresolved D. This specimen consisted of peripheral blood, obtained on day 0 of AZD1222 vaccination. The sequence derives from an adult in good health. Here the CDR3 reads CASSFGVNYGYTF. CDR3 coding DNA: TGTGCCAGCAGTTTTGGGGTGAACTATGGCTACACCTTC.